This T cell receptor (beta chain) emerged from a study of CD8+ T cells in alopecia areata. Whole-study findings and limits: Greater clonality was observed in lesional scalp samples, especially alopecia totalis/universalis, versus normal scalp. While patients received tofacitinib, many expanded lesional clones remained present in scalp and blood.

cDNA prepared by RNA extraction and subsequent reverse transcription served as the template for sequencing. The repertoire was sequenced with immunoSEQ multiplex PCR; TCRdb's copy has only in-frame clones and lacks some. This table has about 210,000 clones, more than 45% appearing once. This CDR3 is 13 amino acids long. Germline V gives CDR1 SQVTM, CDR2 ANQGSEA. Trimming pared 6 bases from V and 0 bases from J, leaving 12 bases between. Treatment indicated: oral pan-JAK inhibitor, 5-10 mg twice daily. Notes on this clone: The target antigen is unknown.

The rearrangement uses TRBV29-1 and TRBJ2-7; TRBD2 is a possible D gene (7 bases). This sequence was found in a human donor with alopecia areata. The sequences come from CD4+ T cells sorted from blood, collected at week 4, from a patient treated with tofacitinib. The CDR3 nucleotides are TGCAGCGTCGGGGGGCAAAGCTCCTACGAGCAGTACTTC. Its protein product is CSVGGQSSYEQYF.